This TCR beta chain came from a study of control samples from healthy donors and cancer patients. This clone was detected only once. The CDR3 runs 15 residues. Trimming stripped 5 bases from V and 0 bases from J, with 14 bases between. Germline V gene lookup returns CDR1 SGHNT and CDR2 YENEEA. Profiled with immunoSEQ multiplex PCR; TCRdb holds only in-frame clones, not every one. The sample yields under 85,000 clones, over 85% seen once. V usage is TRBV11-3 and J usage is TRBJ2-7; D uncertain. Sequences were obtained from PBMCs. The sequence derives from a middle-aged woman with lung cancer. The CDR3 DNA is TGTGCCAGCAGCCCTATCCCGGTGAGCTCCTACGAGCAGTACTTC. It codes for CASSPIPVSSYEQYF. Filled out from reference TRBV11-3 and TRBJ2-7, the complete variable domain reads EAGVVQSPRYKIIEKKQPVAFWCNPISGHNTLYWYLQNLGQGPELLIRYENEEAVDDSQLPKDRFSAERLKGVDSTLKIQPAELGDSAVYLCASSPIPVSSYEQYFGPGTRLTVT.